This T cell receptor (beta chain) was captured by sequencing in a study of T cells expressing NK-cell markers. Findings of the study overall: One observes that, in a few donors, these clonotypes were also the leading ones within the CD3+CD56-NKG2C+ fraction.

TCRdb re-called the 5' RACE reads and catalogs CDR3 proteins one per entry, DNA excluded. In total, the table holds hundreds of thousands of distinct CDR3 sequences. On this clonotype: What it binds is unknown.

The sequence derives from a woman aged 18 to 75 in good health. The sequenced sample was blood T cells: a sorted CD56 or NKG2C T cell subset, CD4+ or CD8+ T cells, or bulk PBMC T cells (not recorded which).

CDR3 amino acids: CASSMGQGANEQYF. V usage is TRBV7-7 and J usage is TRBJ2-7; TCRdb proposes TRBD1, but this gene call is untestable without DNA. The CDR3 covers 14 residues. Germline CDR1 and CDR2: SSHAT and FNYEAQ (reference sequence). The full variable domain, in which reference TRBV7-7 and TRBJ2-7 provide the parts outside the CDR3, is GAGVSQSPRYKVTKRGQDVTLRCDPISSHATLYWYQQALGQGPEFLTYFNYEAQPDKSGLPSDRFSAERPEGSISTLTIQRTEQRDSAMYRCASSMGQGANEQYFGPGTRLTVT.